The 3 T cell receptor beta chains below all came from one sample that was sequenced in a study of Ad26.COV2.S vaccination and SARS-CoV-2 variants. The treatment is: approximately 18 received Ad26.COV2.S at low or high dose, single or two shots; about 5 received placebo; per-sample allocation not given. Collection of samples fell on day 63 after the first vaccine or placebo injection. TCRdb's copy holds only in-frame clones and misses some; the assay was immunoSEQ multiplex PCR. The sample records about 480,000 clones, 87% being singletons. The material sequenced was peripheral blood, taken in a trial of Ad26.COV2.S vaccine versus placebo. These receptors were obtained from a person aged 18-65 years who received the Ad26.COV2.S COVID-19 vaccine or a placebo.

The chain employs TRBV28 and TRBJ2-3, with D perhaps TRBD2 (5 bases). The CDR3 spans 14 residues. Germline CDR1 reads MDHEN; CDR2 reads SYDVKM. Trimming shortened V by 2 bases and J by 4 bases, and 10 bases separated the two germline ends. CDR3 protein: CASSLGLRADTQYF. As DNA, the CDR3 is TGTGCCAGCAGTTTAGGTTTGCGGGCAGATACGCAGTATTTT.

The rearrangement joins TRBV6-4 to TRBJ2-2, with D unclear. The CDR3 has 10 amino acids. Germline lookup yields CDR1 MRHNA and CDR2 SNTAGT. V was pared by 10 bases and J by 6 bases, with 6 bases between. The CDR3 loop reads CAILPGELFF. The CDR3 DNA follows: TGTGCCATTCTCCCCGGGGAGCTGTTTTTT.

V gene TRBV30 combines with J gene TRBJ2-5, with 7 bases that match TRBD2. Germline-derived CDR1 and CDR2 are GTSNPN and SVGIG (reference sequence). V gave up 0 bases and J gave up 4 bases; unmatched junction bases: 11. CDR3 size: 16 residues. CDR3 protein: CAWSVVESGRGETQYF. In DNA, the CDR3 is TGTGCCTGGAGTGTAGTGGAGTCTGGGAGGGGAGAGACCCAGTACTTC.